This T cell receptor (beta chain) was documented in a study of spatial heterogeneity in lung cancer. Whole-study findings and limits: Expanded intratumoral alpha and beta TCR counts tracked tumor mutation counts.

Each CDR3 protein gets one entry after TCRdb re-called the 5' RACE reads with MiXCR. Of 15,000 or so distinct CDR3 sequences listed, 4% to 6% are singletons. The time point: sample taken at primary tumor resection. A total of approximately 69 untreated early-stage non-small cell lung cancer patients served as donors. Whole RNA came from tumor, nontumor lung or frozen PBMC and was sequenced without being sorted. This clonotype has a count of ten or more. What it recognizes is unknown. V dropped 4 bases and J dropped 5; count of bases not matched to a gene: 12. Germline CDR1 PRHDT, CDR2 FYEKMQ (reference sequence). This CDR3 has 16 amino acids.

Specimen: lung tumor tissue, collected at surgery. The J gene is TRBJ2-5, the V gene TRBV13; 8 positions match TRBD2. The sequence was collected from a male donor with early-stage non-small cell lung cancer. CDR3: CASSSTGSGGGETQYF. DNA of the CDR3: TGTGCCAGCAGCTCAACCGGCAGCGGGGGAGGGGAGACCCAGTACTTC.